This T cell receptor beta chain was documented in a study of control samples from healthy donors and cancer patients. The CDR3 spans 13 residues. Germline CDR1 reads LNHDA; CDR2 reads SQIVND (reference sequence). Trimming took off 5 bases at V and 6 bases at J, with 14 bases between the two ends. Some clones are missing from TCRdb's copy, which holds only in-frame ones; the method was immunoSEQ multiplex PCR. The repertoire includes about 120,000 clones, 87% of them detected once, and just under 3% sits in the top ten. Sequencing was performed on blood. The origin of this receptor is a man aged 55 to 70 in good health. The rearrangement joins TRBV19 to TRBJ2-7; the D call may be TRBD1 or TRBD2 (5 bases each). DNA of the CDR3: TGTGCCAGTAGTTATTCCGAGGGGCGCGAGCAGTACTTC. Translated, it gives CASSYSEGREQYF.